The 27 T cell receptor beta chains below all came from one sample that was sequenced in a study of siplizumab effects on memory and regulatory T cells. Generated by immunoSEQ multiplex PCR, the TCRdb table keeps only in-frame clones and is missing some. Of about 40,000 clones in the sample, more than 70% were seen once. Sequencing was performed on naive CD4+ T cells sorted from blood. The source of these receptors is a human donor in good health.

The CDR3 loop reads CASSPTLPLDRTGDTQYF. CDR3 in DNA: TGTGCCAGCAGCCCGACCCTGCCTTTGGACAGGACGGGAGATACGCAGTATTTT. The rearrangement joins TRBV7-2 to TRBJ2-3; TRBD1 agrees at 7 bases. This CDR3 is 18 amino acids long. The junction had 19 bases not matched to a gene; V was cut back by 5 bases and J by 5 bases. Per germline, CDR1 SGHTA and CDR2 FQGNSA.

This rearrangement joins TRBV7-2 to TRBJ2-1; D is perhaps TRBD2 (5 bases). This CDR3 region has 14 residues. The V end was cut by 6 bases, the J end by 3 bases, with 12 bases between. Germline V CDR1 and CDR2: SGHTA, FQGNSA. The CDR3 is CASRWERFYNEQFF. CDR3 coding DNA: TGTGCCAGCAGATGGGAGAGGTTCTACAATGAGCAGTTCTTC.

The chain employs TRBV5-8 and TRBJ1-1; 8 bases match TRBD1. The CDR3 extends over 13 amino acids. Trimming cost V 3 bases and J 3 bases; bases outside gene matches: 1. The V gene's germline CDR1 is SGHTS and CDR2 YDEGEE. The CDR3 nucleotides read TGTGCCAGCAGCTGGGACAGGCACACTGAAGCTTTCTTT. Its translation is CASSWDRHTEAFF.

This sequence joins TRBV27 and TRBJ2-3; TRBD2 is a possible D gene (5 bases). CDR1 is MNHEY and CDR2 is SMNVEV in the germline V gene (reference sequence). The CDR3 consists of 15 residues. V dropped 5 bases and J dropped 4 bases, with 16 bases sitting between them. In DNA, the CDR3 is TGTGCCAGCAGTGGGCTAGCCCCTTTTGCAGATACGCAGTATTTT. It translates to CASSGLAPFADTQYF.

The rearrangement uses TRBV5-1 and TRBJ1-4, with 7 bases aligning to TRBD1. CDR1 and CDR2 (germline): SGHRS, YFSETQ. The ends lost 3 bases at V and 3 bases at J; junction bases unmatched: 2. The CDR3 contains 14 residues. CDR3: CASSSGGANEKLFF. CDR3 nucleotides: TGCGCCAGCAGCTCAGGGGGAGCTAATGAAAAACTGTTTTTT. Together with reference TRBV5-1 and TRBJ1-4, the CDR3 gives the full variable domain: KAGVTQTPRYLIKTRGQQVTLSCSPISGHRSVSWYQQTPGQGLQFLFEYFSETQRNKGNFPGRFSGRQFSNSRSEMNVSTLELGDSALYLCASSSGGANEKLFFGSGTQLSVL.

The chain recombines TRBV7-8 with TRBJ1-2, with 12 bases fitting TRBD1. Germline lookup yields CDR1 SGHVS and CDR2 FQNEAQ. J was trimmed by 1 base and V by 4 bases; bases with no gene match: 10. The CDR3 consists of 18 residues. The CDR3 nucleotides are TGTGCCAGCAGCTCTGGGACAGGGGGCGCCCGCGTTAACTATGGCTACACCTTC. This translates into CASSSGTGGARVNYGYTF.

This clone occurred once. The V gene is TRBV14, the J gene TRBJ2-1, with 12 bases matching TRBD2. The CDR3 sequence is 16 residues long. Germline lookup yields CDR1 SGHDN and CDR2 FVKESK. Trimming took 4 bases from V and 6 from J; bases not matched to a gene: 7. DNA for the CDR3: TGTGCCAGCAGCCGTTTCGGACTAGCGGGACTCAATGAGCAGTTCTTC. Its protein product is CASSRFGLAGLNEQFF.

The table lists this clone with a count of one. The gene calls are TRBV19 and TRBJ2-1; a possible D gene is TRBD2 (6 bases). Deletions cut 3 bases from V and 1 base from J, with 10 bases between. The CDR3 has 15 amino acids. From germline, CDR1 is LNHDA and CDR2 SQIVND (reference sequence). Here the CDR3 DNA reads TGTGCCAGTAGTATCCGGGAGAGATCCTACAATGAGCAGTTCTTC. Its translation is CASSIRERSYNEQFF.

This chain joins TRBV10-3 and TRBJ2-2, with 16 bases aligning to TRBD2. Germline V gene lookup returns CDR1 ENHRY and CDR2 SYGVKD. The CDR3 length is 16 residues. The junction had 3 bases not matched to a gene; V was cut back by 7 bases and J by 4 bases. CDR3 amino acids: CAITGTSGGATGELFF. CDR3 DNA: TGTGCCATCACCGGGACTAGCGGGGGGGCCACCGGGGAGCTGTTTTTT.

The V and J genes are TRBV5-4 and TRBJ2-7; D remains ambiguous. The CDR3 runs to 14 residues. The ends were cut back, 4 bases at V and 2 bases at J, with 13 bases in the middle. CDR1 is SGHNT and CDR2 is YYREEE in the germline V gene (reference sequence). CDR3 in amino acids: CASSRLDAPYEQYF. In DNA form, the CDR3 reads TGTGCCAGCAGCAGGTTGGACGCACCCTACGAGCAGTACTTC.

This clone was observed a single time. The chain has TRBV6-5 and TRBJ2-1; possibly TRBD2 for D (6 bases). Trimming took off 2 bases at V and 8 bases at J, with 16 bases between the two ends. Per germline, CDR1 MNHEY and CDR2 SVGAGI. The CDR3 runs 15 residues. The CDR3 DNA reads as TGTGCCAGCAGTTACGGTCCGACTAGTTTACATGAGCAGTTCTTC. Protein sequence: CASSYGPTSLHEQFF.

V usage is TRBV9 and J usage is TRBJ2-5, with D perhaps assigned TRBD1 or TRBD2 (6 bases each). The germline V and J ends were trimmed by 6 bases and 4 bases, with 16 bases remaining between them. Germline CDR1 reads SGDLS; CDR2 reads YYNGEE. The CDR3 is 14 amino acids. The CDR3 is CASTKGGNIETQYF. CDR3 coding DNA: TGTGCCAGCACCAAAGGGGGGAACATAGAGACCCAGTACTTC.

This clone has just one count. V and J are TRBV6-5 and TRBJ1-2, with 8 bases aligning to TRBD1. This CDR3 spans 15 amino acids. Germline CDR1 reads MNHEY; CDR2 reads SVGAGI. J lost 8 bases, V lost 5 bases, and 13 bases had no gene match. The CDR3 sequence is CASSPRTGTDRGYTF. The DNA of the CDR3 is TGTGCCAGCAGTCCGAGGACAGGGACCGACCGGGGCTACACCTTC.

This chain connects TRBV6-1 to TRBJ2-3; 8 bases fit TRBD2. CDR1 MNHNS and CDR2 SASEGT come from the germline V gene. The junction had 10 bases not matched to a gene; V was cut back by 7 bases and J by 7 bases. The CDR3 has 14 residues. CDR3 bases: TGTGCCAGCAAAAACGGGGGGGCCTTTAATACGCAGTATTTT. This sequence encodes CASKNGGAFNTQYF.

The V gene is TRBV6-1, the J gene TRBJ2-3, with D perhaps TRBD1 or TRBD2 (6 bases each). This CDR3 spans 14 amino acids. Germline assignment: CDR1 MNHNS and CDR2 SASEGT. V was trimmed by 6 bases and J by 6 bases, leaving 16 bases between them. This CDR3 reads CASSPGGGEDTQYF. The DNA of the CDR3 is TGTGCCAGCAGCCCTGGAGGGGGTGAGGATACGCAGTATTTT.

As DNA, the CDR3 is TGCGCCAGCAAGCCAATCGGTAACACTGAAGCTTTCTTT. The encoded protein is CASKPIGNTEAFF. This chain connects TRBV4-1 to TRBJ1-1; the D is unclear. This CDR3 spans 13 amino acids. From germline, CDR1 is MGHRA and CDR2 YSYEKL. The germline V and J ends were trimmed by 7 bases and 2 bases, with 11 bases remaining between them.

The rearrangement joins TRBV18 to TRBJ2-5; D remains unclear. V was clipped by 1 base and J by 1 base, with 10 bases between them. Germline assignment: CDR1 KGHSH and CDR2 LQKENI. The CDR3 covers 15 residues. CDR3 nucleotides: TGTGCCAGCTCACCACTCATTAGGGCCCAAGAGACCCAGTACTTC. It is translated as CASSPLIRAQETQYF.

The chain uses TRBV9 and TRBJ1-3, with D tentatively TRBD1 (6 bases). The CDR3 is 13 amino acids. The germline CDR1 and CDR2 sequences are SGDLS and YYNGEE. Trimming took off 7 bases at V and 3 bases at J, with 11 bases between the two ends. This CDR3 reads CASGGAGGNTIYF. CDR3 nucleotides: TGTGCCAGCGGGGGGGCCGGTGGAAACACCATATATTTT.

This clone was observed a single time. This rearrangement joins TRBV27 to TRBJ1-2; D unresolved. CDR3 length: 13 residues. CDR1 is MNHEY, CDR2 SMNVEV, per germline (reference sequence). Trimming took 4 bases from V and 8 from J, leaving 14 bases between them. The CDR3 region is CASSSSERWGYTF. For the CDR3, the DNA is TGTGCCAGCAGTTCCTCAGAGCGATGGGGCTACACCTTC.

This chain links TRBV11-2 with TRBJ1-6, with D tentatively TRBD1 (5 bases). Germline CDR1 SGHAT, CDR2 FQNNGV. This CDR3 has 12 amino acids. Trimming took 6 bases from V and 11 from J, leaving 11 bases between them. CDR3 DNA: TGTGCCAGCAGATGGGGGGAGGCACCCCTCCACTTT. This gives the protein CASRWGEAPLHF.

This sequence joins TRBV9 and TRBJ2-1, with D possibly being TRBD1 (5 bases). Germline V gene sequence: CDR1 SGDLS, CDR2 YYNGEE. The CDR3 consists of 15 residues. V shed 1 base and J shed 0 bases, with 8 bases lying between them. The CDR3 region is CASSVKGVSYNEQFF. CDR3 nucleotide sequence: TGTGCCAGCAGCGTAAAAGGGGTCTCCTACAATGAGCAGTTCTTC.

This clone appeared a single time. The chain carries TRBV27 and TRBJ2-7; 9 nucleotides line up with TRBD1. The ends lost 6 bases at V and 3 bases at J; junction bases unmatched: 9. Germline V CDR1 and CDR2: MNHEY, SMNVEV (reference sequence). This CDR3 has 15 residues. CDR3 sequence reads: CASRRPGQGSYEQYF. For the CDR3, the DNA is TGTGCCAGCAGGAGACCGGGACAGGGAAGCTACGAGCAGTACTTC.

The rearrangement links TRBV5-6 to TRBJ2-6, with TRBD2 matching over 7 bases. Germline values: CDR1 SGHDT, CDR2 YYEEEE. The length of the CDR3 is 17 residues. The trim removed 7 bases at V and 2 bases at J, leaving 12 bases unmatched. The CDR3 bases are TGTGCCAGCGGCGGGGGAGTCATTAACGCTGGGGCCAACGTCCTGACTTTC. Translating gives CASGGGVINAGANVLTF.

Points on this clone: Mismatch with germline at one junction end may stem from a read error. Other DNA sequences in this specimen translate into the identical CDR3. The chain is built from TRBV7-2 and TRBJ1-4; the D gene is possibly TRBD1 (5 bases). The CDR3 contains 16 residues. Germline V gives CDR1 SGHTA, CDR2 FQGNSA. The CDR3 nucleotides are TGCGCCAGCAGCCGGGGACCGGCGCAGACTAATGAAAAACTGTTTTTT. This translates into CASSRGPAQTNEKLFF. The full variable domain, with the rest looked up from reference TRBV7-2 and TRBJ1-4, is GAGVSQSPSNKVTEKGKDVELRCDPISGHTALYWYRQSLGQGLEFLIYFQGNSAPDKSGLPSDRFSAERTGGSVSTLTIQRTQQEDSAVYLCASSRGPAQTNEKLFFGSGTQLSVL.

This chain connects TRBV11-2 to TRBJ2-5; D is perhaps TRBD2 (5 bases). V was pared by 3 bases and J by 1 base, with 6 bases between. CDR3 length: 13 amino acids. CDR1 and CDR2 (germline): SGHAT, FQNNGV. In nucleotides, the CDR3 is TGTGCCAGCAGCTTGAGGGTCCAAGAGACCCAGTACTTC. This gives the protein CASSLRVQETQYF.

This clone showed up just once. The chain joins TRBV7-7 to TRBJ2-5; TRBD1 matches at 8 bases. This CDR3 has 14 amino acids. With 5 bases clipped from V and 5 bases from J, the junction kept 7 bases outside the gene matches. Germline V gives CDR1 SSHAT, CDR2 FNYEAQ (reference sequence). The CDR3 nucleotides read TGTGCCAGCAGCGGACAGGGTCTCGGGGAGACCCAGTACTTC. This sequence encodes CASSGQGLGETQYF.

This chain uses TRBV2 with TRBJ2-3; the D call may be TRBD1 or TRBD2 (5 bases each). This CDR3 region has 15 residues. Trimming pared 4 bases from V and 0 bases from J, leaving 11 bases between. From germline, CDR1 is SNHLY and CDR2 FYNNEI. In DNA form, the CDR3 reads TGTGCCAGCAGTGCCAGGGACCGTAGCACAGATACGCAGTATTTT. It encodes CASSARDRSTDTQYF.